These T cell receptor beta chains were read from a single sample in a study of blood T cell repertoires in COVID-19. Clones were read by immunoSEQ multiplex PCR, and TCRdb kept only the in-frame ones, dropping some. The table records some 200,000 clones, more than 70% of them present only once. The sample was peripheral blood. The receptors were sampled from a woman aged 55-75 years with acute or convalescent COVID-19. CDR3s include the opening cysteine and the closing phenylalanine or tryptophan. The D gene is left open where the match is weak. Clone sizes are given selectively: once, few, many, or a class where the clone is expanded.

>NA|TRBV7-8|TRBJ1-1|NA
TGTGCCAGCAGCTTAAATGAGGGGAACACTGAAGCTTTCTTT
CASSLNEGNTEAFF
>NA|TRBV6-6|TRBJ2-1|NA
TGTGCCAGCAGTTACTCTGACAGGCCATCGCAGTTCTTC
CASSYSDRPSQFF
>once|TRBV5-4|TRBJ1-1|NA
TGTGCCAGCAGCTTGGTGACAGACACTGAAGCTTTCTTT
CASSLVTDTEAFF
>NA|TRBV9|TRBJ2-1|TRBD2
TGTGCCAGCAGCCCCGCGACTAGCGGGAGGGTCCTAACCTCCTACAATGAGCAGTTCTTC
CASSPATSGRVLTSYNEQFF
>NA|TRBV4-2|TRBJ1-4|NA
TGTGCCAGCAGCCAAGATATCGCGGCAACTAATGAAAAACTGTTTTTT
CASSQDIAATNEKLFF
>NA|TRBV5-8|TRBJ2-5|NA
TGTGCCAGCAGCTCGCGAGGGGAGACCCAGTACTTC
CASSSRGETQYF
>NA|TRBV2|TRBJ1-1|NA
TGTGCCAGCAGACAGCAGTCCGGCACTGAAGCTTTCTTT
CASRQQSGTEAFF
>NA|TRBV18|TRBJ2-7|NA
TGTGCCAGCTCACCAGCCTCCCGGGACTACGAGCAGTACTTC
CASSPASRDYEQYF
>once|TRBV25-1|TRBJ1-1|NA
TGTGCCAGCATGGGGGGACGGTTGAACACTGAAGCTTTCTTT
CASMGGRLNTEAFF
>NA|TRBV5-1|TRBJ2-1|TRBD2
TGCGCCAGCGGATCTGGGGCTAGCGGAGACAATGAGCAGTTCTTC
CASGSGASGDNEQFF
>NA|TRBV5-1|TRBJ2-3|TRBD2
TGCGCCAGCAGCTCTAGCGGGAGGGAGACAGATACGCAGTATTTT
CASSSSGRETDTQYF
>NA|TRBV7-9|TRBJ2-1|TRBD2
TGTGCCAGCAGCTTAGGCGGGAGTTGGGATGAGCAGTTCTTC
CASSLGGSWDEQFF
>NA|TRBV3-1/TRBV3-2|TRBJ1-4|TRBD1
TGTGCCAGCAGCCCCGACAGGGTGAATGAAAAACTGTTTTTT
CASSPDRVNEKLFF
>once|TRBV6-5|TRBJ2-1|TRBD2
TGTGCCAGCAGTAGGACTAGCGTGAACAATGAGCAGTTCTTC
CASSRTSVNNEQFF
>NA|TRBV5-1|TRBJ2-7|TRBD2
TGCGCCAGCAGCTCCACGGGACTAGCGATCGAAGAGCAGTACTTC
CASSSTGLAIEEQYF
>NA|TRBV7-9|TRBJ1-5|NA
TGTGCCAGCAGCTTTGGAGGGCCGAATCAGCCCCAGCATTTT
CASSFGGPNQPQHF
>NA|TRBV7-3|TRBJ2-5|TRBD1
TGTGCCAGCAGCCAACAGGGGGCCTTGGAGACCCAGTACTTC
CASSQQGALETQYF
>NA|TRBV5-1|TRBJ1-2|NA
TGCGCCAGCAGCTTGCGGGGATTTCGGGATGGCTACACCTTC
CASSLRGFRDGYTF
>NA|TRBV10-1|TRBJ2-3|TRBD2
TGCGCCAGCAGTGGACCCTCTAGCGGGAGGGCAGATACGCAGTATTTT
CASSGPSSGRADTQYF
>NA|TRBV5-1|TRBJ1-4|NA
TGCGCCAGCAGTCAGGCGCCCAGTGAAAAACTGTTTTTT
CASSQAPSEKLFF
>NA|TRBV28|TRBJ2-7|NA
TGTGCCAGCAGTTTAGACAGTGGTTCCTACGAGCAGTACTTC
CASSLDSGSYEQYF
>NA|TRBV19|TRBJ1-4|NA
TGTGCCAGTAGTATAAGGGGTAGGGTCCCTAATGAAAAACTGTTTTTT
CASSIRGRVPNEKLFF